Shown below are 3 T cell receptor beta chains from a single sample sequenced in a study of blood T cells in healthy people across ages. A sample-barcoded 5' primer and a J-beta primer mix were used in a second PCR of roughly 7 to 11 cycles. One entry per CDR3 protein, called by TCRdb with MiXCR from the 5' RACE reads. The sample lists roughly 900,000 distinct CDR3 sequences, 25% to 35% occurring once. The specimen sequenced was blood. The receptors originated from an elderly woman in good health.

This clonotype has at least ten counts. The chain combines TRBV7-2 with TRBJ1-2, with a possible D match to TRBD1 (6 bases). Germline V lookup: CDR1 SGHTA, CDR2 FQGNSA. The CDR3 covers 14 residues. V was trimmed by 7 bases and J by 7 bases, leaving 19 bases between them. The CDR3 sequence is CASTKGDRTRGYTF. The DNA for the CDR3 is TGTGCCAGCACCAAAGGAGACAGGACTCGTGGCTACACCTTC.

In this sample, this clonotype turned up a few times. The rearrangement joins TRBV6-6 to TRBJ1-1, with D uncertain. The V gene's germline CDR1 is MNHNY and CDR2 SVGAGI (reference sequence). The V end lost 6 bases, the J end lost 0 bases, and 11 bases lay between the germline ends. CDR3 length equals 14 residues. The CDR3 region has the DNA TGTGCCAGCAGCTACCGCGGGGTGAACACTGAAGCTTTCTTT. Protein: CASSYRGVNTEAFF.

This sequence joins TRBV12-3 or TRBV12-4 and TRBJ1-4, with TRBD1 as a possible D gene (5 bases). The V and J ends lost 1 base and 10 bases respectively, with 13 bases between them. This CDR3 has 14 residues. The CDR3, as DNA: TGTGCCAGCAGTTTAGATGGTAGGGACGGAAAACTGTTTTTT. This gives the protein CASSLDGRDGKLFF.